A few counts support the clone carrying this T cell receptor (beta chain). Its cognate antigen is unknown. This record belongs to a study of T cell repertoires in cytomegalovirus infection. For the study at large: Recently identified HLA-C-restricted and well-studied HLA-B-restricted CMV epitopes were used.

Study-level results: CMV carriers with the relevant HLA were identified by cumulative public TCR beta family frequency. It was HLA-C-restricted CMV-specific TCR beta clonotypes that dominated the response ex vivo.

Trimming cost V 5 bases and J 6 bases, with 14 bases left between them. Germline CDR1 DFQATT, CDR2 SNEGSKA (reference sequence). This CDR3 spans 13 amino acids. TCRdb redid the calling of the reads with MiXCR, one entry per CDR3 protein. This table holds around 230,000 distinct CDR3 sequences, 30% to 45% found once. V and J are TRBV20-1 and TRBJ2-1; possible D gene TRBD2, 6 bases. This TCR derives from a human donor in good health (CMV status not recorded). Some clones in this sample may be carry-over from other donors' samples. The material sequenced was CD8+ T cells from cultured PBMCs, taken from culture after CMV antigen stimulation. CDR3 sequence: CSASYGTPNEQFF. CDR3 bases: TGCAGTGCTTCCTACGGGACTCCCAATGAGCAGTTCTTC.